What follows are 21 T cell receptor beta chains derived from one specimen sequenced in a study of OX40 agonist ivuxolimab in advanced cancers. The assay was immunoSEQ multiplex PCR, and TCRdb's table has in-frame clones only and misses some. The sample includes some 42,000 clones, 65% to 85% of them seen just once. The sequences come from CD4+ or CD8+ T cells sorted from blood, collected in a trial of the OX40 agonist ivuxolimab. The receptor set was obtained from an adult with an advanced solid tumor such as melanoma, head and neck, liver or kidney cancer.

The chain recombines TRBV4-1 with TRBJ1-5, with D possibly matching TRBD1 (5 bases). The V end was cut by 3 bases, the J end by 8 bases, with 17 bases between. The CDR3 length is 15 residues. Germline values: CDR1 MGHRA, CDR2 YSYEKL. CDR3 region: CASSQEGGDYKPQHF. The CDR3 DNA is TGCGCCAGCAGCCAGGAGGGTGGGGACTACAAGCCCCAGCATTTT.

This clone was seen once. CDR3 sequence (DNA): TGTGCCAGTAGTAATCTCCCATCCCTTAGCGGGAGTTACGAGCAGTACTTC. This sequence encodes CASSNLPSLSGSYEQYF. This chain joins TRBV19 and TRBJ2-7; 9 bases agree with TRBD2. V trimming: 4 bases; J trimming: 4 bases; junction bases outside the gene matches: 14. The CDR3 is 17 residues long. Per the germline V gene, CDR1 is LNHDA and CDR2 is SQIVND (reference sequence).

The rearrangement joins TRBV4-1 to TRBJ1-1; D is unresolved. Germline CDR1 and CDR2: MGHRA and YSYEKL. The ends were cut back, 4 bases at V and 5 bases at J, with 11 bases in the middle. The CDR3 is 13 amino acids. Here the CDR3 DNA reads TGCGCCAGCAGCCCGGAGGGTAGAACTGAAGCTTTCTTT. Translation gives CASSPEGRTEAFF.

The CDR3, as DNA: TGTGCCAGCAGTGCCCGCTGGGACCACGAGCAGTACTTC. Its translation is CASSARWDHEQYF. The genes are TRBV28 and TRBJ2-7, with D tentatively TRBD1 or TRBD2 (5 bases each). Germline loops: CDR1 MDHEN, CDR2 SYDVKM. This CDR3 region has 13 residues. With 5 bases removed from V and 5 bases from J, the gap between germline ends came to 13 bases.

The chain joins TRBV28 to TRBJ1-3; weak D call: TRBD1 (6 bases). The CDR3 covers 15 residues. Trimming shortened V by 2 bases and J by 2 bases, and 10 bases separated the two germline ends. Germline CDR1 is MDHEN and CDR2 is SYDVKM. CDR3 DNA: TGTGCCAGCAGTTTAGGGGGCAGCCCTGGAAACACCATATATTTT. This codes for CASSLGGSPGNTIYF.

The rearrangement uses TRBV5-1 and TRBJ1-4; TRBD1 might be the D (6 bases). V was pared by 3 bases and J by 6 bases, with 15 bases between. This CDR3 contains 15 residues. Germline V gives CDR1 SGHRS, CDR2 YFSETQ. DNA of the CDR3: TGCGCCAGCAGCTCATGGGGTCAGGGGCATGAAAAACTGTTTTTT. This gives the protein CASSSWGQGHEKLFF.

The rearrangement uses TRBV2 and TRBJ2-2, with 11 bases identical to TRBD2. This CDR3 comprises 16 residues. V dropped 11 bases and J dropped 2; count of bases not matched to a gene: 10. Germline V gives CDR1 SNHLY, CDR2 FYNNEI. This CDR3 is CAGNILAGGNTGELFF. DNA of the CDR3: TGTGCCGGGAACATCCTAGCGGGAGGCAACACCGGGGAGCTGTTTTTT.

The rearrangement links TRBV27 to TRBJ2-1, with D maybe TRBD2 (6 bases). CDR1 is MNHEY, CDR2 SMNVEV, per germline (reference sequence). The V end lost 6 bases, the J end lost 0 bases, and 18 bases lay between the germline ends. The CDR3 is 17 residues long. CDR3 nucleotide sequence: TGTGCCAGCAGCTCTACTCTCGGGGGTCCCTCCTACAATGAGCAGTTCTTC. Its protein product is CASSSTLGGPSYNEQFF.

The chain is built from TRBV29-1 and TRBJ2-2; TRBD2 is a possible D gene (5 bases). Between the trimmed V and J ends, which lost 8 bases and 1 base, there was a span of 17 bases. Germline V gives CDR1 SQVTM, CDR2 ANQGSEA. This CDR3 has 15 amino acids. The CDR3 bases are TGCAGCATAGGGTCCGGGAACCGGAACACCGGGGAGCTGTTTTTT. Protein product: CSIGSGNRNTGELFF.

The CDR3 DNA is TGTGCCAGCAGCCCCCCCGGACAGCTGAACACTGAAGCTTTCTTT. The encoded protein is CASSPPGQLNTEAFF. The genes are TRBV7-8 and TRBJ1-1; a possible D gene is TRBD1 (6 bases). The CDR3 runs 15 residues. V was pared by 5 bases and J by 0 bases, with 13 bases between. CDR1 is SGHVS and CDR2 is FQNEAQ in the germline V gene.

CDR3 region: CASSRGSLSRGNTIYF. Here the CDR3 DNA reads TGTGCCAGCAGCAGGGGGTCGTTGTCGCGTGGAAACACCATATATTTT. The V gene is TRBV7-8, the J gene TRBJ1-3; a possible D gene is TRBD1 (6 bases). V was pared by 5 bases and J by 3 bases, with 17 bases between. In germline, CDR1 is SGHVS, CDR2 FQNEAQ. The CDR3 loop spans 16 amino acids.

V is TRBV6-6 and J is TRBJ2-7; weak D call: TRBD1 (5 bases). Germline CDR1 reads MNHNY; CDR2 reads SVGAGI (reference sequence). The CDR3 is made up of 16 amino acids. Trimming took off 6 bases at V and 3 bases at J, with 21 bases between the two ends. In DNA form, the CDR3 reads TGTGCCAGCAGACAGGACATACCCACATCTCACTACGAGCAGTACTTC. It is translated as CASRQDIPTSHYEQYF.

This sequence joins TRBV2 and TRBJ2-1, with a tentative D call TRBD2 (6 bases). In germline, CDR1 is SNHLY, CDR2 FYNNEI. CDR3 size: 16 residues. Deletions cut 6 bases from V and 8 bases from J, with 23 bases between. CDR3 coding DNA: TGTGCCAGCAGCTCGGGAAGCGAGGGCCGCGGGGATGAGCAGTTCTTC. Amino acid sequence: CASSSGSEGRGDEQFF.

The chain combines TRBV7-3 with TRBJ1-3; D is unclear. With 5 bases removed from V and 2 bases from J, the gap between germline ends came to 13 bases. The CDR3 totals 15 residues. Germline CDR1 is SGHTA and CDR2 is FQGTGA. For the CDR3, the DNA is TGTGCCAGCAGCCTGGACGTCGGGCCTGGAAACACCATATATTTT. It is translated as CASSLDVGPGNTIYF.

This clone was seen once. The CDR3 nucleotides read TGTGCCAGCAGCGCAGTCGTATTTGGCCTAGAAACAGATACGCAGTATTTT. It codes for CASSAVVFGLETDTQYF. V gene TRBV7-9 combines with J gene TRBJ2-3; D remains unclear. Trimming removed 5 bases at V and 3 bases at J, with 21 bases between. Germline V gene lookup returns CDR1 SEHNR and CDR2 FQNEAQ (reference sequence). The CDR3 extends over 17 amino acids.

J is TRBJ2-7 and V is TRBV14; either TRBD1 or TRBD2 may fit D (5 bases each). Trimming cost V 2 bases and J 5 bases, with 16 bases left between them. The CDR3 loop spans 15 amino acids. Germline V gene lookup returns CDR1 SGHDN and CDR2 FVKESK. The CDR3 spells CASSQIQTGQHEQYF. DNA of the CDR3: TGTGCCAGCAGCCAAATTCAAACGGGGCAGCACGAGCAGTACTTC.

The chain couples TRBV4-1 to TRBJ2-1, with D possibly TRBD2 on 5 matching bases. V lost 0 bases, J lost 3 bases, and 6 bases lay in between. This CDR3 is 14 amino acids long. CDR1 and CDR2 from the germline V gene are MGHRA and YSYEKL. The CDR3, as DNA: TGCGCCAGCAGCCAAGAGGACTTCTACAATGAGCAGTTCTTC. It codes for CASSQEDFYNEQFF.

The chain uses TRBV10-3 and TRBJ2-7; 7 bases are shared with TRBD1. Germline values: CDR1 ENHRY, CDR2 SYGVKD. V lost 6 bases, J lost 3 bases, and 11 bases stayed unmatched. The CDR3 consists of 15 residues. CDR3 sequence (DNA): TGTGCCATCAGCCCGGAAAGGACAGGAGGCTACGAGCAGTACTTC. Translation gives CAISPERTGGYEQYF.

Regarding this clone: The same CDR3 also results from other DNA sequences found in this sample. This sequence joins TRBV27 and TRBJ2-5; D may correspond to TRBD1 or TRBD2 (5 bases each). Germline CDR1 and CDR2: MNHEY and SMNVEV (reference sequence). The CDR3 runs 14 residues. Trimming cost V 3 bases and J 7 bases, with 15 bases left between them. The CDR3 loop is CASSFTGLVATQYF. For the CDR3, the DNA is TGTGCCAGCAGTTTTACGGGGCTGGTCGCGACCCAGTACTTC.

V usage is TRBV7-3 and J usage is TRBJ2-1; D is undetermined. Germline CDR1 is SGHTA and CDR2 is FQGTGA. The V and J ends lost 0 bases and 4 bases respectively, with 10 bases between them. The CDR3 has 15 residues. CDR3 loop: CASSLTTLGYNEQFF. CDR3 DNA: TGTGCCAGCAGCTTAACCACCCTGGGGTACAATGAGCAGTTCTTC.

The rearrangement links TRBV11-2 to TRBJ1-2, with a possible D match to TRBD1 (5 bases). Trimming took 2 bases from V and 0 from J, leaving 22 bases between them. Germline CDR1 and CDR2: SGHAT and FQNNGV. CDR3 length: 19 amino acids. CDR3 sequence reads: CASSLYRGEPGRTNYGYTF. In nucleotides, the CDR3 is TGTGCCAGCAGCTTATACAGAGGGGAACCAGGGAGAACTAACTATGGCTACACCTTC.